This T cell receptor beta chain was sequenced in a study of T-cell memory formation after mild COVID-19. Study-wide context: TCR clusters were mostly confined to one donor each. Study results and caveats: Shrinking CD4+ clones were chiefly CM and EM; CD8+ ones were chiefly EMRA.

5'RACE with constant-segment primers yielded barcoded, UMI-tagged TCR alpha and TCR beta cDNA libraries. TCRdb passed the 5' RACE reads through MiXCR, listing each CDR3 protein once. The repertoire has 210,000 or so distinct CDR3 sequences, about 16% of them found once; the top ten carry 2% to 2.5%. With respect to this clonotype: The antigen is unknown.

The CDR3 contains 15 residues. Germline V CDR1 and CDR2: DFQATT, SNEGSKA (reference sequence). Trimming left V 0 bases short and J 2 bases short, with 14 bases between. J is TRBJ2-7 and V is TRBV20-1; D perhaps matches TRBD2 (7 bases). Sequenced input: PBMCs or a T cell subset sorted from them (not recorded which). The sequence was obtained from an adult woman who had mild COVID-19 (a few samples of this study predate the infection). Cell type and time point are not known. The CDR3 region has the DNA TGCAGTGCTAGAGATGGAAAGGGGGGGACCTACGAGCAGTACTTC. The encoded protein is CSARDGKGGTYEQYF.